What follows describes a single T cell receptor beta chain. Trimming left V 1 base short and J 4 bases short, with 13 bases between. Germline assignment: CDR1 GTSNPN and CDR2 SVGIG (reference sequence). CDR3 size: 15 residues. The data were obtained in a study of cytomegalovirus exposure and HLA in healthy donors. PCR was performed using 60 Vbeta and 13 Jbeta primers. The assay was immunoSEQ multiplex PCR, and TCRdb's table has in-frame clones only and misses some. The sample shows 180,000 or so clones, roughly 70% of them seen only once. The rearrangement links TRBV30 to TRBJ1-4; D possibly corresponds to TRBD1 (5 bases). This receptor was taken from a male donor in good health and CMV-seronegative. Sequenced sample: PBMCs. The chain's CDR3 is CAWSDLGQDNEKLFF. CDR3 DNA sequence: TGTGCCTGGAGTGACTTGGGGCAGGATAATGAAAAACTGTTTTTT.